The T cell receptor (beta chain) under discussion was sequenced for a study of early T cells in non-severe SARS-CoV-2 infection. The CDR3 sequence is 12 residues long. V trimming: 3 bases; J trimming: 7 bases; junction bases outside the gene matches: 3. Individually, cDNA molecules had unique molecular identifiers attached to them. MiXCR was run by TCRdb on the 5' RACE reads, yielding one entry per CDR3 protein. This sample has about 69,000 distinct CDR3 sequences, with roughly 10% found just once. This clonotype appeared a single time. The sequenced sample was whole blood, obtained at baseline. The origin of this receptor is an adult who was a healthcare worker with PCR-confirmed SARS-CoV-2 infection or an uninfected control (not recorded which). V is TRBV12-3 or TRBV12-4 and J is TRBJ2-7, with TRBD2 matching 7 bases. The CDR3 DNA sequence: TGTGCCAGCAGTTTCTGGGGGGGGGAGCAGTACTTC. Residues: CASSFWGGEQYF.